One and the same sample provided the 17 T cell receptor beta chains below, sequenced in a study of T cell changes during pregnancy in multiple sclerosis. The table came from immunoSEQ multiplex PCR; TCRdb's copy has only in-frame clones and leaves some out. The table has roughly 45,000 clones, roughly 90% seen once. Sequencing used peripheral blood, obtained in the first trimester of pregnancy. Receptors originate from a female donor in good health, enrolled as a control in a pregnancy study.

DNA of the CDR3: TGTGCCAGTAGTATAATAGGAGGGACTGAAGCTTTCTTT. Amino acids: CASSIIGGTEAFF. The chain carries TRBV19 and TRBJ1-1, with D unclear. The CDR3 sequence is 13 residues long. The germline V and J ends were trimmed by 2 bases and 5 bases, with 9 bases remaining between them. Germline V gene data show CDR1 as LNHDA and CDR2 as SQIVND (reference sequence). Looking up the rest from reference TRBV19 and TRBJ1-1 gives the full variable domain: DGGITQSPKYLFRKEGQNVTLSCEQNLNHDAMYWYRQDPGQGLRLIYYSQIVNDFQKGDIAEGYSVSREKKESFPLTVTSAQKNPTAFYLCASSIIGGTEAFFGQGTRLTVV.

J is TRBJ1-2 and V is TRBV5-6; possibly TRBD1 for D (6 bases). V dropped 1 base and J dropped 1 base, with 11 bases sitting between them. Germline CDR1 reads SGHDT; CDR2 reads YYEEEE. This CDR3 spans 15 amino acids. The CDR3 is CASSLPQGVNYGYTF. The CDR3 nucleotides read TGTGCCAGCAGCTTGCCACAGGGAGTTAACTATGGCTACACCTTC.

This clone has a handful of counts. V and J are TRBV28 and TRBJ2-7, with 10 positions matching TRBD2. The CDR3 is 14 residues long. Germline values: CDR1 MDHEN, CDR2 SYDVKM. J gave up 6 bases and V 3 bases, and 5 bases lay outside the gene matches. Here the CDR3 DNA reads TGTGCCAGCAGTTTTGGTCTAGCGGGAGTCGAGCAGTACTTC. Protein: CASSFGLAGVEQYF.

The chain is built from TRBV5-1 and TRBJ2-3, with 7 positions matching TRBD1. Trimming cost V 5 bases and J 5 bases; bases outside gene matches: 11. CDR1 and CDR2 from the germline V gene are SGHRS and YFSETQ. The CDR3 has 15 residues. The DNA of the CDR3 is TGCGCCAGCAGTTCCCGGACAGGAGGCTTAGATACGCAGTATTTT. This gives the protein CASSSRTGGLDTQYF.

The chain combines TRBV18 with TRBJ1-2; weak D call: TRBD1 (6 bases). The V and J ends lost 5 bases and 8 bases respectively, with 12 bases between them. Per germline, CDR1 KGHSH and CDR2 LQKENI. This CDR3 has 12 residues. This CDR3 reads CASSDRPLGYTF. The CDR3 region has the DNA TGTGCCAGCTCAGACAGGCCCTTGGGCTACACCTTC.

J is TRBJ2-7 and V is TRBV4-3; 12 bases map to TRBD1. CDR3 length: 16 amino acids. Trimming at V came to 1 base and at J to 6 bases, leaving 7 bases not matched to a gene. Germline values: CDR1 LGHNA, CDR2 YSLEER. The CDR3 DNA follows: TGCGCCAGCAGCCAAGGTTCCGGGACAGGGGGCTCCGAGCAGTACTTC. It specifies CASSQGSGTGGSEQYF.

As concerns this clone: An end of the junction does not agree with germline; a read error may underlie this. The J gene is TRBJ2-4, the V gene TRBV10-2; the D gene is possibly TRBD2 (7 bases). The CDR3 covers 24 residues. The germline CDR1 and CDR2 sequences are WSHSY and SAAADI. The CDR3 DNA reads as TGTGCCAGCAGTGAGAGGTTAGGGGAGGGTTTAAATGGACAGCGAGTACTAGCCAAAAACATTCAGTACTTC. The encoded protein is CASSERLGEGLNGQRVLAKNIQYF.

CDR3 sequence: CASSPGTYSEKLFF. The CDR3 DNA follows: TGTGCCAGCAGCCCGGGAACGTATAGTGAAAAACTGTTTTTT. The genes are TRBV5-4 and TRBJ1-4; D remains unclear. Trimming stripped 4 bases from V and 7 bases from J, with 14 bases between. Per the germline V gene, CDR1 is SGHNT and CDR2 is YYREEE (reference sequence). The CDR3 covers 14 residues.

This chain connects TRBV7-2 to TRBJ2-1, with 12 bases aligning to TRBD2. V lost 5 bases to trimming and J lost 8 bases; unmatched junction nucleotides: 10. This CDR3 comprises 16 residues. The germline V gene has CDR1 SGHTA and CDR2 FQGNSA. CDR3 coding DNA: TGTGCCAGCAGCCGTATTCCTAGCGGGAGGGCCGATGAGCAGTTCTTC. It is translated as CASSRIPSGRADEQFF.

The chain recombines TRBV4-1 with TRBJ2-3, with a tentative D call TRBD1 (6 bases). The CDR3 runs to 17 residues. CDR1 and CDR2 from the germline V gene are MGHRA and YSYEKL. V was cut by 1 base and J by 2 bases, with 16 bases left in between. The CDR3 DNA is TGCGCCAGCAGCCAAGGATTTCCGAGGGGGAACACAGATACGCAGTATTTT. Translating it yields CASSQGFPRGNTDTQYF.

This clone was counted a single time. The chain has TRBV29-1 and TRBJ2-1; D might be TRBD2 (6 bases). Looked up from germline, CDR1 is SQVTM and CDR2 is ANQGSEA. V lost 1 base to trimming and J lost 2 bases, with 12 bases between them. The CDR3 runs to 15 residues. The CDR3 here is CSVEVPGRPYNEQFF. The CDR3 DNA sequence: TGCAGCGTTGAAGTCCCCGGGAGACCCTACAATGAGCAGTTCTTC.

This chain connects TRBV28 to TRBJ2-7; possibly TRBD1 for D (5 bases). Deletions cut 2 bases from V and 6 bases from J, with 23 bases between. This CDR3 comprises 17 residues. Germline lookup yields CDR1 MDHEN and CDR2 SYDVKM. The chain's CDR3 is CASSLVAWTLPSGEQYF. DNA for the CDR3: TGTGCCAGCAGTTTAGTTGCCTGGACACTCCCTTCGGGCGAGCAGTACTTC. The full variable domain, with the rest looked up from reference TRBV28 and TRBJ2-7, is DVKVTQSSRYLVKRTGEKVFLECVQDMDHENMFWYRQDPGLGLRLIYFSYDVKMKEKGDIPEGYSVSREKKERFSLILESASTNQTSMYLCASSLVAWTLPSGEQYFGPGTRLTVT.

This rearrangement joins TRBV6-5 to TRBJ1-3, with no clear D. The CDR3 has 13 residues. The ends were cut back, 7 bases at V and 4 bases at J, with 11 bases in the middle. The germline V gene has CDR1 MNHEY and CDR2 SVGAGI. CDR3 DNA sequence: TGTGCCAGCACCCCCGAGGAGGGAAACACCATATATTTT. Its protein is CASTPEEGNTIYF.

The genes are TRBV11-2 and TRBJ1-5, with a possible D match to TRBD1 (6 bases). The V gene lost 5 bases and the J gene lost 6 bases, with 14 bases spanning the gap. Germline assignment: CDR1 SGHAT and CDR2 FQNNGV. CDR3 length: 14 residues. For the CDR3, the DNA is TGTGCCAGCAGCGACAGTGGGGGGGCTCAGCCCCAGCATTTT. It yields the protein CASSDSGGAQPQHF. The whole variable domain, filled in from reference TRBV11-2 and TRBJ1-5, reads EAGVAQSPRYKIIEKRQSVAFWCNPISGHATLYWYQQILGQGPKLLIQFQNNGVVDDSQLPKDRFSAERLKGVDSTLKIQPAKLEDSAVYLCASSDSGGAQPQHFGDGTRLSIL.

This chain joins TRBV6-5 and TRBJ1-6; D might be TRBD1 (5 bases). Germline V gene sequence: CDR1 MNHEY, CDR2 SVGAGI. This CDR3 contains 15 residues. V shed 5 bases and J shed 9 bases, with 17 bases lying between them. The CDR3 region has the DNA TGTGCCAGCAGTCAGGATGGACACCCCCTTTCACCCCTCCACTTT. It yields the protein CASSQDGHPLSPLHF.

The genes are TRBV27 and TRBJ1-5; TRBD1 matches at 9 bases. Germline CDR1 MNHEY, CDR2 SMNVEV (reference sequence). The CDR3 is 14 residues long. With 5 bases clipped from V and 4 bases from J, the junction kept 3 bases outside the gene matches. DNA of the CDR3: TGTGCCAGCAGTCCGACAGGGGGAAATCAGCCCCAGCATTTT. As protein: CASSPTGGNQPQHF.

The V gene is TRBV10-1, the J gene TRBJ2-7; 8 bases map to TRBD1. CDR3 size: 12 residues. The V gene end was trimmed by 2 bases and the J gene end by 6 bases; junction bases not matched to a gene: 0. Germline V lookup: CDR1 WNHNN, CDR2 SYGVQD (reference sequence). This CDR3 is CASSETGGEQYF. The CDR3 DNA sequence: TGCGCCAGCAGTGAGACAGGGGGCGAGCAGTACTTC.